Listed below are T cell receptor beta chains from one sample, sequenced in a study of T cells in Graves' hyperthyroidism and ophthalmopathy. TCRdb re-analysed the multiplex PCR reads in MiXCR, keeping a single row per CDR3 protein. This sample has about 600,000 distinct CDR3 sequences, with roughly a sixth found just once. The specimen sequenced was blood. Receptors were obtained from a woman aged 40 to 50 with Graves' ophthalmopathy. The CDR3 runs from the conserved cysteine through the conserved F or W. A D gene is named only where the DNA matches it firmly. Not every row has a clone size; where given, it reads once, few, many or a size class.

size: many; D: .; V: TRBV6-1; J: TRBJ1-1; CDR3: CASRSGRTEAFF; DNA: TGTGCCAGCAGGTCCGGGAGGACTGAAGCTTTCTTT
size: many; D: .; V: TRBV6-9; J: TRBJ1-5; CDR3: CASSYGGDSNQPQHF; DNA: TGTGCCAGCAGTTACGGAGGAGATAGCAATCAGCCCCAGCATTTT
size: .; D: TRBD2; V: TRBV20-1; J: TRBJ2-5; CDR3: CSASWAASGREETQYF; DNA: TGCAGTGCTAGTTGGGCGGCTAGCGGGAGGGAAGAGACCCAGTACTTC
size: .; D: .; V: TRBV9; J: TRBJ2-7; CDR3: CASSRHGSGGVNEQYF; DNA: TGTGCCAGCAGCAGACATGGTAGCGGAGGGGTCAATGAGCAGTACTTC
size: many; D: .; V: TRBV6-1; J: TRBJ1-2; CDR3: CASSQFPADYYGYTF; DNA: TGTGCCAGCAGCCAGTTCCCAGCGGATTACTATGGCTACACCTTC
size: many; D: .; V: TRBV28; J: TRBJ1-1; CDR3: CASSLQYSEAFF; DNA: TGTGCCAGCAGCTTACAGTATTCTGAAGCTTTCTTT
size: few; D: TRBD1; V: TRBV6-1; J: TRBJ1-1; CDR3: CASSREDRGRTEAFF; DNA: TGTGCCAGCAGTCGAGAAGACAGGGGTCGGACTGAAGCTTTCTTT
size: few; D: .; V: TRBV7-9; J: TRBJ1-4; CDR3: CASSYGRVEKLFF; DNA: TGTGCCAGCAGCTACGGGAGGGTTGAAAAACTGTTTTTT
size: .; D: .; V: TRBV14; J: TRBJ2-1; CDR3: CASSQERGNPDLPPSSYNEQFF; DNA: TGTGCCAGCAGCCAAGAAAGGGGAAACCCAGACCTGCCCCCTAGCTCCTACAATGAGCAGTTCTTC
size: .; D: .; V: TRBV6-1; J: TRBJ1-2; CDR3: CASRLTENYGYTF; DNA: TGTGCCAGCAGATTGACAGAGAACTATGGCTACACCTTC
size: .; D: TRBD1; V: TRBV19; J: TRBJ1-5; CDR3: CASSSGTGPNQPQHF; DNA: TGTGCCAGTAGTTCCGGGACAGGCCCAAATCAGCCCCAGCATTTT
size: few; D: .; V: TRBV6-1; J: TRBJ2-2; CDR3: CASSRDLMTGELFF; DNA: TGTGCCAGCAGCCGAGACCTAATGACCGGGGAGCTGTTTTTT
size: many; D: .; V: TRBV28; J: TRBJ2-7; CDR3: CASRPTRYEQYF; DNA: TGTGCCAGCAGGCCGACACGTTACGAGCAGTACTTC
size: few; D: TRBD1; V: TRBV13; J: TRBJ2-5; CDR3: CASSYRDRAGGTQYF; DNA: TGTGCCAGCAGCTACCGGGACAGGGCTGGGGGGACCCAGTACTTC
size: many; D: .; V: TRBV5-6; J: TRBJ2-3; CDR3: CASSLWVLSTDTQYF; DNA: TGTGCCAGCAGCTTGTGGGTCCTTAGCACAGATACGCAGTATTTT
size: .; D: .; V: TRBV19; J: TRBJ1-1; CDR3: CASSPRRLNTEAFF; DNA: TGTGCCAGTAGTCCCCGTAGGCTGAACACTGAAGCTTTCTTT
size: .; D: .; V: TRBV2; J: TRBJ2-5; CDR3: CASTKGGSYLDPQYF; DNA: TGTGCCAGCACCAAGGGAGGATCTTATCTTGATCCCCAGTACTTC
size: .; D: TRBD1; V: TRBV5-8; J: TRBJ2-3; CDR3: CASTHTGDSLSTDTQYF; DNA: TGTGCCAGCACTCATACTGGGGACAGCTTAAGCACAGATACGCAGTATTTT
size: many; D: .; V: TRBV2; J: TRBJ2-4; CDR3: CASSGTDSYKNIQYF; DNA: TGTGCCAGCAGTGGAACCGACAGTTACAAAAACATTCAGTACTTC
size: .; D: .; V: TRBV3-1; J: TRBJ2-3; CDR3: CASSQDPPSTDTQYF; DNA: TGTGCCAGCAGCCAAGATCCGCCAAGCACAGATACGCAGTATTTT
size: many; D: TRBD1; V: TRBV18; J: TRBJ1-2; CDR3: CASSLDRRNYGYTF; DNA: TGTGCCAGCTCACTGGACAGGAGGAACTATGGCTACACCTTC
size: many; D: .; V: TRBV11-2; J: TRBJ2-3; CDR3: CASSLDLVDTQYF; DNA: TGTGCCAGCAGCTTAGATCTAGTAGATACGCAGTATTTT
size: few; D: TRBD2; V: TRBV29-1; J: TRBJ2-1; CDR3: CSVVVWTSGNEQFF; DNA: TGCAGCGTTGTTGTCTGGACTAGCGGGAATGAGCAGTTCTTC
size: .; D: .; V: TRBV20-1; J: TRBJ1-5; CDR3: CSARGSQEYSNQPQHF; DNA: TGCAGTGCTAGAGGATCCCAAGAATATAGCAATCAGCCCCAGCATTTT
size: few; D: .; V: TRBV27; J: TRBJ2-1; CDR3: CASSFGRDEQFF; DNA: TGTGCCAGCAGCTTTGGAAGGGATGAGCAGTTCTTC
size: few; D: .; V: TRBV12-3/TRBV12-4; J: TRBJ1-4; CDR3: CASSLHGDNEKLFF; DNA: TGTGCCAGCAGTTTGCACGGGGATAATGAAAAACTGTTTTTT
size: few; D: .; V: TRBV14; J: TRBJ1-3; CDR3: CASSQDLRTRNTIYF; DNA: TGTGCCAGCAGCCAAGATCTCCGGACGAGAAACACCATATATTTT
size: many; D: .; V: TRBV28; J: TRBJ2-3; CDR3: CASSTPLMTDTQYF; DNA: TGTGCCAGCAGTACCCCCCTGATGACAGATACGCAGTATTTT
size: .; D: .; V: TRBV6-1; J: TRBJ1-1; CDR3: CASSEAPGGRTEAFF; DNA: TGTGCCAGCAGTGAAGCCCCCGGGGGCAGGACTGAAGCTTTCTTT
size: few; D: TRBD1; V: TRBV18; J: TRBJ1-2; CDR3: CASSPTRTGGNYGYTF; DNA: TGTGCCAGCTCACCTACCCGGACAGGGGGCAACTATGGCTACACCTTC
size: many; D: TRBD1; V: TRBV10-3; J: TRBJ1-1; CDR3: CAISGGVGGTPEAFF; DNA: TGTGCCATCAGTGGGGGCGTAGGGGGCACCCCTGAAGCTTTCTTT
size: .; D: .; V: TRBV5-4; J: TRBJ2-4; CDR3: CASSFGGTENIQYF; DNA: TGTGCCAGCAGCTTCGGTGGGACGGAAAACATTCAGTACTTC
size: .; D: .; V: TRBV18; J: TRBJ2-3; CDR3: CASSPGPPGDTQYF; DNA: TGTGCCAGCTCACCGGGACCGCCCGGGGATACGCAGTATTTT
size: .; D: .; V: TRBV15; J: TRBJ2-1; CDR3: CATSRDFGYNEQFF; DNA: TGTGCCACCAGCAGAGATTTCGGCTACAATGAGCAGTTCTTC
size: many; D: .; V: TRBV18; J: TRBJ1-5; CDR3: CASSPNRQQSNQPQHF; DNA: TGTGCCAGCTCACCCAATCGACAGCAGTCCAATCAGCCCCAGCATTTT
size: .; D: .; V: TRBV7-2; J: TRBJ2-3; CDR3: CASHPGWADTQYF; DNA: TGTGCCAGTCACCCCGGGTGGGCAGATACGCAGTATTTT
size: many; D: TRBD1; V: TRBV20-1; J: TRBJ2-1; CDR3: CSASTGGYNEQFF; DNA: TGCAGTGCTAGTACAGGGGGATACAATGAGCAGTTCTTC
size: few; D: TRBD1; V: TRBV20-1; J: TRBJ2-1; CDR3: CSARDLGTGVSYNEQFF; DNA: TGCAGTGCTAGAGATCTCGGGACAGGGGTTTCCTACAATGAGCAGTTCTTC
size: many; D: .; V: TRBV2; J: TRBJ2-2; CDR3: CASRKGSDTGELFF; DNA: TGTGCCAGCAGAAAGGGAAGCGACACCGGGGAGCTGTTTTTT
size: many; D: TRBD1; V: TRBV2; J: TRBJ1-4; CDR3: CASNPTGGSREKLFF; DNA: TGTGCCAGCAACCCGACAGGGGGTTCTCGGGAAAAACTGTTTTTT
size: .; D: .; V: TRBV20-1; J: TRBJ2-6; CDR3: CSARDGGSGANVLTF; DNA: TGCAGTGCTAGAGATGGAGGGTCTGGGGCCAACGTCCTGACTTTC
size: few; D: .; V: TRBV27; J: TRBJ2-7; CDR3: CASSPGSTYEQYF; DNA: TGTGCCAGCAGTCCCGGCTCGACCTACGAGCAGTACTTC
size: many; D: TRBD2; V: TRBV10-3; J: TRBJ2-7; CDR3: CAISEALAGALEQYF; DNA: TGTGCCATCAGTGAAGCGTTAGCGGGAGCTCTTGAGCAGTACTTC
size: many; D: .; V: TRBV2; J: TRBJ2-7; CDR3: CASSGIDTLSQRKTYEQYF; DNA: TGTGCCAGCAGTGGTATAGATACCTTATCTCAGCGCAAAACCTACGAGCAGTACTTC
size: many; D: .; V: TRBV2; J: TRBJ2-3; CDR3: CASRDGTGNYAQYF; DNA: TGTGCCAGCAGGGACGGGACGGGAAACTATGCGCAGTATTTT
size: .; D: .; V: TRBV30; J: TRBJ1-1; CDR3: CAWSMGMNTEAFF; DNA: TGTGCCTGGAGTATGGGAATGAACACTGAAGCTTTCTTT
size: .; D: .; V: TRBV2; J: TRBJ1-6; CDR3: CASSPNKGDISPLHF; DNA: TGTGCCAGCAGCCCGAACAAGGGGGATATTTCACCCCTCCACTTT
size: many; D: TRBD2; V: TRBV30; J: TRBJ2-7; CDR3: CAWSGGLAGYEQYF; DNA: TGTGCCTGGAGTGGGGGACTAGCAGGCTACGAGCAGTACTTC
size: many; D: .; V: TRBV29-1; J: TRBJ2-7; CDR3: CSVEDSYEQYF; DNA: TGCAGCGTGGAAGATTCTTACGAGCAGTACTTC
size: many; D: TRBD2; V: TRBV7-3; J: TRBJ2-3; CDR3: CASSAGGADTQYF; DNA: TGTGCCTCCTCAGCGGGGGGCGCAGATACGCAGTATTTT